The next 24 T cell receptor beta chains were all read from a single sample in a study of Graves' ophthalmopathy and Graves' hyperthyroidism. Amplification targeted the TCR beta CDR3 regions, with RNA transcripts as the source material. Second-round multiplex PCR came after first-round RT-PCR with HTBI primers. In TCRdb, the multiplex PCR reads were re-called with MiXCR into one record per CDR3 protein. The data hold a few hundred thousand distinct CDR3 sequences, with about two fifths observed a single time. Material for sequencing was peripheral blood or thyroid tissue (not recorded which). These receptors all come from an adult man with Graves' hyperthyroidism.

At least ten counts were recorded for this clonotype. The chain uses TRBV9 and TRBJ2-2; D might be TRBD1 (6 bases). Deletions cut 3 bases from V and 7 bases from J, with 13 bases between. CDR3 size: 14 residues. Germline V gene sequence: CDR1 SGDLS, CDR2 YYNGEE. The CDR3 spells CASSARTADGELFF. The CDR3 DNA follows: TGTGCCAGCAGCGCCCGGACAGCTGACGGGGAGCTGTTTTTT.

CDR3 loop: CASSPIGSSNYGYTF. In nucleotides, the CDR3 is TGTGCCAGCAGCCCGATTGGCAGTTCTAACTATGGCTACACCTTC. V usage is TRBV13 and J usage is TRBJ1-2; D is unclear. The germline V and J ends were trimmed by 5 bases and 0 bases, with 13 bases remaining between them. CDR1 and CDR2 from the germline V gene are PRHDT and FYEKMQ (reference sequence). The CDR3 spans 15 residues.

As regards this clonotype: The junction and the germline gene differ at one end; a read error may be behind it. V usage is TRBV6-1 and J usage is TRBJ2-7, with D perhaps TRBD1 (6 bases). Germline CDR1 reads MNHNS; CDR2 reads SASEGT. The CDR3 totals 13 residues. Here the CDR3 reads CAGSAQGLGEQYF. The CDR3 DNA follows: TGTGCCGGCAGTGCGCAGGGGCTGGGTGAGCAGTACTTC.

The genes are TRBV5-8 and TRBJ1-1, with no clear D. With 2 bases removed from V and 0 bases from J, the gap between germline ends came to 11 bases. The V gene's germline CDR1 is SGHTS and CDR2 YDEGEE. CDR3 length: 15 residues. This CDR3 is CASSLSAKMNTEAFF. For the CDR3, the DNA is TGTGCCAGCAGCTTAAGTGCAAAAATGAACACTGAAGCTTTCTTT.

The rearrangement joins TRBV30 to TRBJ2-7; no reliable D call. V dropped 0 bases and J dropped 6 bases, with 12 bases sitting between them. This CDR3 region has 13 residues. The V gene's germline CDR1 is GTSNPN and CDR2 SVGIG (reference sequence). Here the CDR3 reads CAWSVRTAAEQYF. The CDR3 DNA is TGTGCCTGGAGTGTAAGGACCGCTGCCGAGCAGTACTTC.

This clonotype was detected many times. The chain combines TRBV7-6 with TRBJ2-5; TRBD2 matches at 7 bases. The V gene's germline CDR1 is SGHVS and CDR2 FNYEAQ. After removal of 4 bases from V and 5 bases from J, the junction contained 10 bases not matched to a gene. The CDR3 extends over 15 amino acids. The CDR3 DNA follows: TGTGCCAGCAGCTCTAGCGGAAGCCGGTGGGAGACCCAGTACTTC. Translation gives CASSSSGSRWETQYF.

This clonotype was seen a few times. The J gene is TRBJ2-7, the V gene TRBV5-1; possible D gene TRBD2, 5 bases. The CDR3 is made up of 15 amino acids. The V end lost 4 bases, the J end lost 3 bases, and 17 bases lay between the germline ends. CDR1 SGHRS and CDR2 YFSETQ come from the germline V gene. CDR3 coding DNA: TGCGCCAGCAGCCTGGCCCCCGGGGATCGCTACGAGCAGTACTTC. It codes for CASSLAPGDRYEQYF.

The CDR3 loop reads CSAAPREGAVEQFF. The CDR3 coding sequence is TGCAGTGCTGCCCCCCGGGAGGGGGCGGTTGAGCAGTTCTTT. This sequence joins TRBV20-1 and TRBJ1-1; 7 bases agree with TRBD1. V gave up 5 bases and J gave up 14 bases; unmatched junction bases: 20. CDR1 is DFQATT, CDR2 SNEGSKA, per germline (reference sequence). The CDR3 spans 14 residues.

This clonotype was seen more than once but under ten times. The conserved phenylalanine or tryptophan normally closing the CDR3 is absent here, so this likely arose from a read error. The gene calls are TRBV20-1 and TRBJ2-7; the match to TRBD2 covers 13 bases. In germline, CDR1 is DFQATT, CDR2 SNEGSKA (reference sequence). The CDR3 extends over 15 amino acids. V was clipped by 3 bases and J by 9 bases; unmatched bases: 11. CDR3 residues: CSASLTSGRNLGQYL. In DNA, the CDR3 is TGCAGTGCTAGTCTGACTAGCGGGAGGAATTTGGGGCAGTACCTC.

The J gene is TRBJ2-7, the V gene TRBV5-1; 9 nucleotides agree with TRBD1. With V trimmed by 3 bases and J by 3 bases, 7 bases remained unmatched. Germline V lookup: CDR1 SGHRS, CDR2 YFSETQ. CDR3 size: 15 residues. CDR3 protein: CASSSAGQGLYEQYF. The CDR3 region has the DNA TGCGCCAGCAGCTCCGCGGGACAGGGACTCTACGAGCAGTACTTC.

This rearrangement joins TRBV10-3 to TRBJ1-2; 9 bases align to TRBD1. The V gene end was trimmed by 0 bases and the J gene end by 3 bases; junction bases not matched to a gene: 5. This CDR3 contains 16 residues. Per the germline V gene, CDR1 is ENHRY and CDR2 is SYGVKD. This CDR3 reads CAISESTGGLYYGYTF. The CDR3 nucleotides are TGTGCCATCAGTGAGTCTACAGGGGGCCTTTACTATGGCTACACCTTC.

This clonotype was seen repeatedly, ten times or more. J is TRBJ2-7 and V is TRBV5-8; 7 nucleotides match TRBD2. Germline CDR1 is SGHTS and CDR2 is YDEGEE. The V gene end was trimmed by 2 bases and the J gene end by 5 bases; junction bases not matched to a gene: 7. This CDR3 spans 14 amino acids. The CDR3 sequence is CASSFASTSDEQYF. CDR3 coding DNA: TGTGCCAGCAGCTTCGCGAGTACTAGCGACGAGCAGTACTTC.

The table lists this clonotype with many counts. The chain uses TRBV4-1 and TRBJ1-5; possibly TRBD1 for D (5 bases). The CDR3 has 16 residues. Germline loops: CDR1 MGHRA, CDR2 YSYEKL. Trimming left V 1 base short and J 4 bases short, with 14 bases between. The CDR3 is CASSQVWDGQNQPQHF. CDR3 nucleotide sequence: TGCGCCAGCAGCCAAGTTTGGGACGGCCAAAATCAGCCCCAGCATTTT.

Regarding this clonotype: A much larger clone lies a single base off, so this may be a read error. The rearrangement uses TRBV12-3 or TRBV12-4 and TRBJ1-3; TRBD1 might be the D (6 bases). The CDR3 covers 16 residues. The CDR3, as DNA: TGTGCCGGCAGTTGGCCGACAGGACCCTCTGGAAACACCATATATTTT. This gives the protein CAGSWPTGPSGNTIYF.

As concerns this clonotype: A much larger clone is a single base away; this may be a read error. This chain links TRBV5-1 with TRBJ2-7; D remains unclear. Trimming cost V 0 bases and J 3 bases, with 10 bases left between them. Germline assignment: CDR1 SGHRS and CDR2 YFSETQ. This CDR3 has 14 amino acids. The CDR3 nucleotides are TGCGCCAGCAGCTTGGATGAACAGATCTACGAGCAGTACTTC. Translating gives CASSLDEQIYEQYF.

This clonotype has just one count. This rearrangement joins TRBV10-2 to TRBJ1-5, with TRBD1 identical over 7 bases. With 6 bases clipped from V and 6 bases from J, the junction kept 11 bases outside the gene matches. Germline V CDR1 and CDR2: WSHSY, SAAADI. CDR3 size: 15 residues. The CDR3 nucleotides read TGCGCCAGCAGCGAGCAGGGGGGGTTGGGTCAGCCCCAGCATTTT. Its protein is CASSEQGGLGQPQHF.

Here the CDR3 DNA reads TGTGCCAGCAGCTTAGCGCACAGGACAGATACGCAGTATTTT. It codes for CASSLAHRTDTQYF. V is TRBV7-2 and J is TRBJ2-3, with a weak D call TRBD1 (5 bases). This CDR3 region has 14 residues. Between the trimmed V and J ends, which lost 0 bases and 3 bases, there was a span of 7 bases. CDR1 and CDR2 (germline): SGHTA, FQGNSA.

With respect to this clonotype: The junction differs from germline at one of its ends, possibly a read error. This chain joins TRBV7-8 and TRBJ2-7; 8 positions agree with TRBD2. CDR1 is SGHVS, CDR2 FQNEAQ, per germline. The CDR3 has 16 amino acids. The DNA of the CDR3 is TGCGCCAGCAGCCAAGAGAAGACTAGCGTGGCCTACGAGCAGCACTTC. Protein sequence: CASSQEKTSVAYEQHF.

The V call is TRBV7-9, the J call TRBJ1-5; tentatively, D is TRBD1 (5 bases). With 5 bases removed from V and 3 bases from J, the gap between germline ends came to 14 bases. Germline V CDR1 and CDR2: SEHNR, FQNEAQ (reference sequence). CDR3 length: 15 residues. Here the CDR3 reads CASSALGGYNQPQHF. The CDR3 coding sequence is TGTGCCAGCAGCGCTCTGGGGGGGTACAATCAGCCCCAGCATTTT.

This clonotype showed up many times. The rearrangement uses TRBV7-8 and TRBJ2-7; the match to TRBD2 covers 12 bases. CDR3 length: 15 amino acids. Per the germline V gene, CDR1 is SGHVS and CDR2 is FQNEAQ. Trimming cost V 5 bases and J 4 bases; bases outside gene matches: 6. The CDR3 is CASSPLAGGPYEQYF. In DNA form, the CDR3 reads TGTGCCAGCAGCCCGCTAGCGGGAGGGCCTTACGAGCAGTACTTC.

The chain recombines TRBV29-1 with TRBJ1-1; TRBD1 is a possible D gene (6 bases). Germline CDR1 is SQVTM and CDR2 is ANQGSEA. The CDR3 is 11 residues long. Between the trimmed V and J ends, which lost 6 bases and 6 bases, there was a span of 11 bases. The CDR3, as DNA: TGCAGCGTAACCGGGACACCTGAAGCTTTCTTT. Amino acid sequence: CSVTGTPEAFF.

This clonotype was observed at least ten times. V gene TRBV20-1 combines with J gene TRBJ1-1; a possible D gene is TRBD1 (6 bases). Germline assignment: CDR1 DFQATT and CDR2 SNEGSKA (reference sequence). This CDR3 has 15 residues. Deletions cut 5 bases from V and 0 bases from J, with 16 bases between. The CDR3 sequence: CSAPRGGPLNTEAFF. The CDR3 region has the DNA TGCAGTGCTCCAAGGGGGGGGCCCTTGAACACTGAAGCTTTCTTT.

In its sample, this clonotype was seen many times. The V and J genes are TRBV15 and TRBJ2-2; D is unresolved. Between the trimmed V and J ends, which lost 6 bases and 5 bases, there was a span of 4 bases. Germline CDR1 reads LNHNV; CDR2 reads YYDKDF (reference sequence). This CDR3 is 11 amino acids long. The CDR3 region has the DNA TGTGCCACCAGTGGGACCGGGGAGCTGTTTTTT. This sequence encodes CATSGTGELFF. The complete variable domain, with remaining parts taken from reference TRBV15 and TRBJ2-2, reads DAMVIQNPRYQVTQFGKPVTLSCSQTLNHNVMYWYQQKSSQAPKLLFHYYDKDFNNEADTPDNFQSRRPNTSFCFLDIRSPGLGDTAMYLCATSGTGELFFGEGSRLTVL.

This chain joins TRBV10-2 and TRBJ1-3; no firm D call. Deletions cut 3 bases from V and 6 bases from J, with 0 bases between. CDR3 length: 10 residues. The germline CDR1 and CDR2 sequences are WSHSY and SAAADI. The CDR3 bases are TGCGCCAGCAGTGAAAACACCATATATTTT. It codes for CASSENTIYF.